The text below deals with one TCR beta chain. The antigen is unknown. The treatment: roughly ten-day PBMC culture with coronavirus spike peptide pools or control peptides (ViraFEST assay). In the ViraFEST assay, peptide-pool expansion preceded TCR sequencing of expanded clonotypes. The positive PCR dates, which preceded the US Alpha, Beta and Delta variants, fell between March and December 2020. IL-2 (around 9.1 IU/ml) and peptide pools (about 10 ug/ml) were added to cultures of some 2.2 million PBMCs per well. Cultured CD4+ T cell DNA underwent sequencing with the Oncomine TCR Beta short-read assay. TCRdb passed the PCR reads through MiXCR, listing each CDR3 protein once. The table has some 13,000 distinct CDR3 sequences, 43% seen once; the top ten hold about 15%. This record comes from a study of vaccination and CD4 T cells after COVID-19. Study as a whole: Overlapping spike peptides of SARS-CoV-2, HCoV-NL63, HCoV-OC43 and HCoV-229E were used, and cells were stimulated with them.

The length of the CDR3 is 13 residues. The V and J ends lost 5 bases and 7 bases respectively, with 14 bases between them. Germline V gives CDR1 SGHNT, CDR2 YENEEA. The rearrangement joins TRBV11-3 to TRBJ1-2, with D hard to call. Specimen: CD4+ T cells from blood, cultured in vitro. The clonotype was recovered from a human donor who had recovered from COVID-19. The CDR3 DNA follows: TGTGCCAGCAGCCAGACGCCGGGCTCTGGCTACACCTTC. Amino acid sequence: CASSQTPGSGYTF.